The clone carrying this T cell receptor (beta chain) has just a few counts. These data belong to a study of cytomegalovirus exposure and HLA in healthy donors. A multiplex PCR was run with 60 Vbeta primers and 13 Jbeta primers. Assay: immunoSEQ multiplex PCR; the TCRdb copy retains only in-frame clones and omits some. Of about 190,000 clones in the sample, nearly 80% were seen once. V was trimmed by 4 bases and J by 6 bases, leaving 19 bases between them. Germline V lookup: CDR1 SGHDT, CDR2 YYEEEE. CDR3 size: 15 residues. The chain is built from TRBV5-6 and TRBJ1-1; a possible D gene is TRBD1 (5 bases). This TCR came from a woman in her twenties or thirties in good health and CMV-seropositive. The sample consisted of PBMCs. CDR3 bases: TGTGCCAGCAGCCCAAAACATTCGACCAGGGCTGAAGCTTTCTTT. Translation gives CASSPKHSTRAEAFF.